The present entry profiles one T cell receptor (beta chain) with its context. Antigen: not known. CDR1 and CDR2 from the germline V gene are SGHKS and YYEKEE (reference sequence). This CDR3 comprises 14 residues. Trimming left V 1 base short and J 3 bases short, with 11 bases between. These data are taken from a study of cytomegalovirus exposure and HLA in healthy donors. Study-wide points: Most TCR sequences were uncommon, yet certain public TCRs appeared in many donors.

Primers included in the PCR were 60 Vbeta and 13 Jbeta primers. Sequencing used immunoSEQ multiplex PCR; TCRdb keeps in-frame clones, though not all of them. The sample contains some 160,000 clones, approximately 88% of which appear only once. Sequenced: PBMCs. The TCR sequence derives from a young woman in good health and CMV-seronegative. The chain joins TRBV5-5 to TRBJ2-7; D possibly corresponds to TRBD1 (5 bases). DNA of the CDR3: TGTGCCAGCAGCTTGATCGGCCAGGGCTACGAGCAGTACTTC. This gives the protein CASSLIGQGYEQYF.